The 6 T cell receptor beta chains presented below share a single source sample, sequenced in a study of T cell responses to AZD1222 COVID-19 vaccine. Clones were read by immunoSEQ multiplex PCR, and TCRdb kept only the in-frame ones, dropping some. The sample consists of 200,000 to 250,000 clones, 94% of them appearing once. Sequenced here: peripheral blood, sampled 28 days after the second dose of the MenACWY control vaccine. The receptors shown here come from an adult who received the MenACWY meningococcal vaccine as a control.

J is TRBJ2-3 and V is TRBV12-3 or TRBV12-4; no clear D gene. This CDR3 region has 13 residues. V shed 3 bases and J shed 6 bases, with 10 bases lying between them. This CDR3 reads CASSLSRRDTQYF. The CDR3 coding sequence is TGTGCCAGCAGTTTGTCCAGGCGGGATACGCAGTATTTT.

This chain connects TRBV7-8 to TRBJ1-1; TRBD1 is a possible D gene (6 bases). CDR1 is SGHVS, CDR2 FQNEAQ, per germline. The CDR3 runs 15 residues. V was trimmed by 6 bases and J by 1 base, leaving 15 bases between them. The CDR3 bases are TGTGCCAGCAGGTCCCGGGACACGCAGAACACTGAAGCTTTCTTT. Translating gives CASRSRDTQNTEAFF. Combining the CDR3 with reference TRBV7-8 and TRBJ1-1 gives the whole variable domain GAGVSQSPRYKVAKRGQDVALRCDPISGHVSLFWYQQALGQGPEFLTYFQNEAQLDKSGLPSDRFFAERPEGSVSTLKIQRTQQEDSAVYLCASRSRDTQNTEAFFGQGTRLTVV.

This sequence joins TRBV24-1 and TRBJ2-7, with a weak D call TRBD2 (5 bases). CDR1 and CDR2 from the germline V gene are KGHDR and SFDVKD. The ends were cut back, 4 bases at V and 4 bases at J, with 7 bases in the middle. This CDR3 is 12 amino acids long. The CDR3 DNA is TGTGCCACCAGTGAAACGGGGTACGAGCAGTACTTC. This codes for CATSETGYEQYF.

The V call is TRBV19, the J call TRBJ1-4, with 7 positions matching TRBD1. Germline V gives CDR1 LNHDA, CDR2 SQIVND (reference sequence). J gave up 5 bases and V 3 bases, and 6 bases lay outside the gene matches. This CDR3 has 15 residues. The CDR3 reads CASSIYRGGNEKLFF. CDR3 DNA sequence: TGTGCCAGTAGTATCTACAGGGGAGGGAATGAAAAACTGTTTTTT.

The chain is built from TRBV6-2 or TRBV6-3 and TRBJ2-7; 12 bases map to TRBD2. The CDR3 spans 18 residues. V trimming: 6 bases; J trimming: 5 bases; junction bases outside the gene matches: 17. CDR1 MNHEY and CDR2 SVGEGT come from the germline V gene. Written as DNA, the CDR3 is TGTGCCAGCAGCCCACTCCCACTAGCGGGGGGCTTGTTCGACGAGCAGTACTTC. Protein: CASSPLPLAGGLFDEQYF.

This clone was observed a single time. CDR3 nucleotides: TGTGCCAGTAGCCCGACAGGGCTTAATTCACCCCTCCACTTT. It is translated as CASSPTGLNSPLHF. The gene calls are TRBV19 and TRBJ1-6; 7 bases are a match to TRBD1. J gave up 6 bases and V 6 bases, and 5 bases lay outside the gene matches. CDR3 length equals 14 residues. From germline, CDR1 is LNHDA and CDR2 SQIVND (reference sequence).